This TCR beta chain was identified in a study of Ad26.COV2.S vaccination and SARS-CoV-2 variants. Study-level results: Vaccine recipients had higher spike-specific TCR breadth than placebo recipients.

Germline lookup yields CDR1 MRHNA and CDR2 SNTAGT. V shed 0 bases and J 2 bases; nucleotides not matched to a gene: 12. The length of the CDR3 is 19 residues. Regarding this clone: As yet, its antigen is unknown.

Treatment of the sample: roughly 20 received Ad26.COV2.S at low or high dose, single or two shots; 5 received placebo; per-sample allocation not given. Samples analyzed were those drawn on day 63 after the first vaccine or placebo injection. Donation was by an adult aged 18-55 years who was in Boston. The method was immunoSEQ multiplex PCR; TCRdb's version includes in-frame clones alone and lacks a portion of them. The sample has 300,000 to 400,000 clones, 88% seen once; the top ten hold roughly 6%. The sample in question was peripheral blood, obtained in a trial of Ad26.COV2.S vaccine versus placebo. The V gene is TRBV6-4, the J gene TRBJ2-2; TRBD2 agrees at 7 bases. This receptor was obtained from a person aged 18-60 years who received the Ad26.COV2.S COVID-19 vaccine or a placebo. The CDR3 sequence: CASSDSTASGRLNTGELFF. The CDR3 DNA follows: TGTGCCAGCAGTGACTCGACGGCTAGCGGTAGACTTAACACCGGGGAGCTGTTTTTT.